The 9 T cell receptor beta chains given below trace back to one sample, sequenced in a study of cytomegalovirus exposure and HLA in healthy donors. Sequencing was performed with immunoSEQ multiplex PCR; in TCRdb, only in-frame clones are kept and a portion is missing. The data contain about 170,000 clones, roughly 90% of them seen just once; the ten biggest clones take up about 5.8%. The sequencing input was PBMCs. These receptors all come from a woman aged 30 to 39 in good health and CMV-seronegative.

The chain joins TRBV27 to TRBJ2-4; D remains ambiguous. CDR1 is MNHEY, CDR2 SMNVEV, per germline (reference sequence). There are 14 residues in the CDR3. Trimming stripped 3 bases from V and 8 bases from J, with 14 bases between. This CDR3 reads CASSLGLTHDIQYF. Here the CDR3 DNA reads TGTGCCAGCAGTTTGGGCCTCACTCACGACATTCAGTACTTC.

CDR3 loop: CASRRTGASGGAFF. The CDR3 DNA sequence: TGTGCCAGCAGGCGGACAGGGGCCTCAGGAGGGGCTTTCTTT. The chain is built from TRBV2 and TRBJ1-1; TRBD1 agrees at 9 bases. CDR1 and CDR2 (germline): SNHLY, FYNNEI. This CDR3 comprises 14 residues. The V gene end was trimmed by 6 bases and the J gene end by 11 bases; junction bases not matched to a gene: 13.

Written as DNA, the CDR3 is TGTGCCAGCAGCTTAATAGGACTTTCAACTAATGAAAAACTGTTTTTT. This gives the protein CASSLIGLSTNEKLFF. The chain joins TRBV7-8 to TRBJ1-4; D unresolved. The V end was cut by 2 bases, the J end by 0 bases, with 10 bases between. This CDR3 spans 16 amino acids. CDR1 SGHVS and CDR2 FQNEAQ come from the germline V gene.

The gene calls are TRBV11-2 and TRBJ1-1; TRBD1 is a possible D gene (5 bases). Trimming stripped 5 bases from V and 10 bases from J, with 29 bases between. The germline CDR1 and CDR2 sequences are SGHAT and FQNNGV. This CDR3 has 17 amino acids. The CDR3 DNA follows: TGTGCCAGCAGCCTAATGGGGGGAGGTTGGGGTAACACGCTAGCTTTCTTT. Protein product: CASSLMGGGWGNTLAFF. Full variable domain (missing parts from reference TRBV11-2 and TRBJ1-1): EAGVAQSPRYKIIEKRQSVAFWCNPISGHATLYWYQQILGQGPKLLIQFQNNGVVDDSQLPKDRFSAERLKGVDSTLKIQPAKLEDSAVYLCASSLMGGGWGNTLAFFGQGTRLTVV.

V gene TRBV28 combines with J gene TRBJ2-7; 7 bases are a match to TRBD2. This CDR3 contains 15 residues. With V trimmed by 5 bases and J by 1 base, 8 bases remained unmatched. Germline V gene sequence: CDR1 MDHEN, CDR2 SYDVKM. The CDR3 region is CASSRGGTTSYEQYF. CDR3 bases: TGTGCCAGCAGTCGCGGCGGGACTACATCCTACGAGCAGTACTTC.

The chain joins TRBV7-3 to TRBJ2-2; D unclear. V was pared by 3 bases and J by 6 bases, with 2 bases between. From germline, CDR1 is SGHTA and CDR2 FQGTGA. The CDR3 contains 11 residues. CDR3 nucleotides: TGTGCCAGCAGCTTTCCCGGGGAGCTGTTTTTT. Protein product: CASSFPGELFF.

The chain combines TRBV4-2 with TRBJ2-3; D might be TRBD1 or TRBD2, each matching 5 bases. The CDR3 consists of 18 residues. The germline V and J ends were trimmed by 0 bases and 1 base, with 17 bases remaining between them. Germline V CDR1 and CDR2: LGHNA, YNFKEQ. CDR3 sequence: CASSQDYGTDQRTDTQYF. CDR3 nucleotides: TGTGCCAGCAGCCAAGATTATGGGACCGACCAGCGCACAGATACGCAGTATTTT.

The chain recombines TRBV5-6 with TRBJ2-5; D ambiguous. The CDR3 spans 12 residues. V lost 0 bases and J 5 bases, leaving 5 bases between the germline ends. Germline assignment: CDR1 SGHDT and CDR2 YYEEEE. CDR3 loop: CASSLDGETQYF. The CDR3 DNA is TGTGCCAGCAGCTTGGACGGGGAGACCCAGTACTTC.

The chain carries TRBV27 and TRBJ2-7; 11 bases are shared with TRBD1. V trimming: 5 bases; J trimming: 4 bases; junction bases outside the gene matches: 4. The CDR3 loop spans 14 amino acids. Looked up from germline, CDR1 is MNHEY and CDR2 is SMNVEV (reference sequence). DNA of the CDR3: TGTGCCAGCAGTCCCCGGGACAGGGGGTACGAGCAGTACTTC. Translation gives CASSPRDRGYEQYF.